These 6 T cell receptor beta chains were all obtained from the same sample, sequenced in a study. Treg sorting used a CD4+CD25+CD127-/low gate. TCRdb passed the 5' RACE reads through MiXCR, listing each CDR3 protein once. Of approximately 10,000 distinct CDR3 sequences listed, 30% to 40% are singletons. The sample comprised Tregs sorted from blood. These receptors originate from a female donor with breast cancer.

By share, this clonotype ranks as medium-sized. The rearrangement links TRBV6-2 or TRBV6-3 to TRBJ2-5; the match to TRBD1 covers 10 bases. There are 17 residues in the CDR3. Trimming took 2 bases from V and 5 from J; bases not matched to a gene: 11. CDR1 and CDR2 from the germline V gene are MNHEY and SVGEGT. CDR3 nucleotide sequence: TGTGCCAGCAGTTACCGAATTGGACAGGGGGTCGGGGAGACCCAGTACTTC. Residues: CASSYRIGQGVGETQYF.

This clonotype was counted a few times. The chain is built from TRBV9 and TRBJ2-2; no firm D call. CDR1 and CDR2 from the germline V gene are SGDLS and YYNGEE. The CDR3 covers 12 residues. Trimming removed 0 bases from V and 5 bases from J, with 2 bases in between. The DNA for the CDR3 is TGTGCCAGCAGCGTAGAGACCGGGGAGCTGTTTTTT. Translating gives CASSVETGELFF.

On this clonotype: The junction differs from germline at one of its ends, possibly a read error. This chain joins TRBV20-1 and TRBJ2-1; 8 nucleotides align to TRBD2. The CDR3 contains 15 residues. Germline assignment: CDR1 DFQATT and CDR2 SNEGSKA (reference sequence). CDR3 in DNA: TGCAGTGCTAGAGGGAGCGGGAGCATGTACAATGGGCAGTTCTTC. It yields the protein CSARGSGSMYNGQFF.

As for this clonotype: Given a much more abundant clone one base away, this may be a read error. In this CDR3 the conserved last residue, phenylalanine or tryptophan, is missing, so a read error is likely. The V and J genes are TRBV19 and TRBJ2-5; D is unresolved. The CDR3 loop spans 14 amino acids. V was pared by 7 bases and J by 7 bases, with 19 bases between. Germline V gene data show CDR1 as LNHDA and CDR2 as SQIVND (reference sequence). The CDR3 loop reads CASTEGGRTGTQYL. CDR3 DNA sequence: TGTGCCAGTACCGAAGGTGGAAGAACGGGGACCCAGTACCTC.

The chain recombines TRBV6-5 with TRBJ1-3; a possible D gene is TRBD1 (5 bases). CDR3 length equals 16 residues. The V and J ends lost 6 bases and 4 bases respectively, with 19 bases between them. Germline V gives CDR1 MNHEY, CDR2 SVGAGI. CDR3 nucleotides: TGTGCCAGCAGGGGACTAGGGGCAGCTAGGGGAAACACCATATATTTT. This sequence encodes CASRGLGAARGNTIYF.

This clonotype was counted between two and nine times. The rearrangement links TRBV30 to TRBJ2-2; 11 positions agree with TRBD2. This CDR3 has 15 residues. V gave up 5 bases and J gave up 6 bases; unmatched junction bases: 8. CDR1 and CDR2 (germline): GTSNPN, SVGIG (reference sequence). The CDR3 sequence is CAWDTSGSWAGELFF. The CDR3 bases are TGTGCCTGGGATACTAGCGGGAGTTGGGCCGGGGAGCTGTTTTTT.